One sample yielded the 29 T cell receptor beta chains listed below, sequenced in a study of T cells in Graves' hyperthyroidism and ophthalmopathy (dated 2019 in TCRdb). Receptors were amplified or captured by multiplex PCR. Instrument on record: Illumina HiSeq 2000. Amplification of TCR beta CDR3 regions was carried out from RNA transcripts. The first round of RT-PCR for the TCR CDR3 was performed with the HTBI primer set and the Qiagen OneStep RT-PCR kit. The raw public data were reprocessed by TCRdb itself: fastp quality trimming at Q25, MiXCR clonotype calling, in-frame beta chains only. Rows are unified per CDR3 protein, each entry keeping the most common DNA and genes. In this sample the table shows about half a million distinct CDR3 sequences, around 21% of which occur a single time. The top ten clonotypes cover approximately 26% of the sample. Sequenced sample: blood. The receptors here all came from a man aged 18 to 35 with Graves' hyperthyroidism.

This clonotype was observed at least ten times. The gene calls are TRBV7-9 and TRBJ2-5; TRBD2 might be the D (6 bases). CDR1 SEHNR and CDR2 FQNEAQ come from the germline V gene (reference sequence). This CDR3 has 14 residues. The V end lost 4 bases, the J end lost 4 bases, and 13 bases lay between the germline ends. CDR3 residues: CASSSRGAGETQYF. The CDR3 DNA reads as TGTGCCAGCAGCTCCCGGGGAGCGGGAGAGACCCAGTACTTC.

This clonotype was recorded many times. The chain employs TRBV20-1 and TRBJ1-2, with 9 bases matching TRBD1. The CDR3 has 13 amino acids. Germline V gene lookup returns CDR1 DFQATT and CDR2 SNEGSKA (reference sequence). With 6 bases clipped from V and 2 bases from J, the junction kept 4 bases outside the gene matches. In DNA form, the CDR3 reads TGCAGTGCCCGGACAGGGGTCAACTATGGCTACACCTTC. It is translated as CSARTGVNYGYTF.

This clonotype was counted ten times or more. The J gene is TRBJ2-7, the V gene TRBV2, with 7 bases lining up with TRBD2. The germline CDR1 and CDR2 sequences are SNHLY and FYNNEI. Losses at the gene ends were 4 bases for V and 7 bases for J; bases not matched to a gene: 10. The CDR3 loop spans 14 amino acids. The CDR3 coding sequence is TGTGCCAGCAGTGCTAGCTGGGGGGGTGAAGAGCAGTACTTC. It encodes CASSASWGGEEQYF.

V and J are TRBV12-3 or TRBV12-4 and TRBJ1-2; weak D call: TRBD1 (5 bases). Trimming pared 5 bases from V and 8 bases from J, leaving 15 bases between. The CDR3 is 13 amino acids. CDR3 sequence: CASSPQGTAGYTF. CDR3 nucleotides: TGTGCCAGCAGTCCCCAGGGCACGGCAGGCTACACCTTC.

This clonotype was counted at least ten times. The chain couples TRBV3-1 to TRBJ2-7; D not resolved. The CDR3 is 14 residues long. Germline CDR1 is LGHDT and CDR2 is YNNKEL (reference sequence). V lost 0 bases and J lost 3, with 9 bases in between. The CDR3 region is CASSQDNTFYEQYF. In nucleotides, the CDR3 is TGTGCCAGCAGCCAAGACAACACCTTCTACGAGCAGTACTTC.

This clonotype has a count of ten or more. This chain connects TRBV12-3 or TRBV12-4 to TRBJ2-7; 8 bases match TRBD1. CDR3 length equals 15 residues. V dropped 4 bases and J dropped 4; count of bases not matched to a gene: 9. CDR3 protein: CASSSPGTGEYEQYF. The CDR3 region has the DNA TGTGCCAGCAGTTCTCCCGGGACAGGAGAATACGAGCAGTACTTC.

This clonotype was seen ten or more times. The CDR3 region has the DNA TGTGCCAGCAGGCCGGGAGGGGCTAGCAATCAGCCCCAGCATTTT. Translated: CASRPGGASNQPQHF. The gene calls are TRBV6-1 and TRBJ1-5; a weak D match, TRBD1 (5 bases). V was clipped by 6 bases and J by 0 bases, with 12 bases between them. This CDR3 has 15 amino acids. Germline loops: CDR1 MNHNS, CDR2 SASEGT.

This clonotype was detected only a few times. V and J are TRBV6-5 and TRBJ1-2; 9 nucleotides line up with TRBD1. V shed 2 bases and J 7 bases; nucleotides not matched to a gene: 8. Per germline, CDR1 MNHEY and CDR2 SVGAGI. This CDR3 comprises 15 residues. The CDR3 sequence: CASSYGQGPLSGYTF. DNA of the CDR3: TGTGCCAGCAGTTACGGACAGGGGCCTCTCTCTGGCTACACCTTC.

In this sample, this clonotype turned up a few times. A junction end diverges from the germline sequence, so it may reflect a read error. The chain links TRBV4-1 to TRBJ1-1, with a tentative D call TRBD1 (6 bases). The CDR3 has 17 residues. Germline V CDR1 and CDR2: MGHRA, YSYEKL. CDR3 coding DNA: TGCGCCAGCAGCATCGGTGCGGTACGGGACATGAACGCTGAAGCTTTCTTT. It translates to CASSIGAVRDMNAEAFF.

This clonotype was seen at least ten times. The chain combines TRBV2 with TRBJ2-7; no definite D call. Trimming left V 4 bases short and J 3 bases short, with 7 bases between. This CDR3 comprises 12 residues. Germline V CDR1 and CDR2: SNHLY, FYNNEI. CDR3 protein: CASSVGDYEQYF. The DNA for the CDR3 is TGTGCCAGCAGTGTCGGTGACTACGAGCAGTACTTC.

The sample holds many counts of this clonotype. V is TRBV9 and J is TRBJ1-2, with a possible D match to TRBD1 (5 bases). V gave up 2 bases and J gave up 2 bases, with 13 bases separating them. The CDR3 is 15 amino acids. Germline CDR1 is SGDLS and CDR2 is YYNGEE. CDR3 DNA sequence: TGTGCCAGCAGCGTGGGGGTACGGACGAACTATGGCTACACCTTC. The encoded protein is CASSVGVRTNYGYTF. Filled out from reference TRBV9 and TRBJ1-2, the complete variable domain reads DSGVTQTPKHLITATGQRVTLRCSPRSGDLSVYWYQQSLDQGLQFLIQYYNGEERAKGNILERFSAQQFPDLHSELNLSSLELGDSALYFCASSVGVRTNYGYTFGSGTRLTVV.

This CDR3 reads CAWSPLAGIGNTIYF. CDR3 DNA: TGTGCCTGGAGTCCCTTGGCAGGTATTGGAAACACCATATATTTT. The rearrangement links TRBV30 to TRBJ1-3, with D unresolved. V was pared by 2 bases and J by 3 bases, with 14 bases between. CDR1 GTSNPN and CDR2 SVGIG come from the germline V gene (reference sequence). The CDR3 extends over 15 amino acids.

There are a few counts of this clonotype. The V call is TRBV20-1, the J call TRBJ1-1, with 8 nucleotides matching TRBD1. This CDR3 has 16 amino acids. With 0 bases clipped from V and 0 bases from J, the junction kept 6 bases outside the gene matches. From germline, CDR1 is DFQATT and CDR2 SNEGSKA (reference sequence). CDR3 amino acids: CSARDLQGAMNTEAFF. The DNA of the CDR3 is TGCAGTGCTAGAGACCTGCAGGGGGCCATGAACACTGAAGCTTTCTTT.

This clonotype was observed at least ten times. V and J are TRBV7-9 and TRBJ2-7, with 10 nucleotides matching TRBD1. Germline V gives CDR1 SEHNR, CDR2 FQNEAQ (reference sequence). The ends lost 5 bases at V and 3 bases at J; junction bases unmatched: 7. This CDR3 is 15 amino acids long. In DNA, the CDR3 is TGTGCCAGCAGCACGTCCGGGACAGGGGACTACGAGCAGTACTTC. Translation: CASSTSGTGDYEQYF. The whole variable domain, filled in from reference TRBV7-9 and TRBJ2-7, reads DTGVSQNPRHKITKRGQNVTFRCDPISEHNRLYWYRQTLGQGPEFLTYFQNEAQLEKSRLLSDRFSAERPKGSFSTLEIQRTEQGDSAMYLCASSTSGTGDYEQYFGPGTRLTVT.

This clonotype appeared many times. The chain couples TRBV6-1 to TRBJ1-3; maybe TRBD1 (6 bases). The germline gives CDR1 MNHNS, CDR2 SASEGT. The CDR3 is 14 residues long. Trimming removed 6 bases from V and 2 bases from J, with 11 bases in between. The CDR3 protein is CASRQQGTGNTIYF. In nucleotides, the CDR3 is TGTGCCAGCAGGCAACAGGGAACTGGAAACACCATATATTTT.

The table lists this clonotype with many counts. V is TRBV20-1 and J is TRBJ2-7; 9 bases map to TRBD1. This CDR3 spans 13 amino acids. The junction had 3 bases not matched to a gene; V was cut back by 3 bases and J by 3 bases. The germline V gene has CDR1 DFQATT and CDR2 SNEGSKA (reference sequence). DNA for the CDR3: TGCAGTGCTAGCCGGGACAGGGTCTACGAGCAGTACTTC. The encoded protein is CSASRDRVYEQYF.

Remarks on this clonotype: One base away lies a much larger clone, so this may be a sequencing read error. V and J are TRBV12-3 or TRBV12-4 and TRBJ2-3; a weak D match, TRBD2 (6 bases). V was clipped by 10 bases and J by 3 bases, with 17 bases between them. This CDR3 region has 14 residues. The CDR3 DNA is TGTGCCACCCCCAGGCGGGGAATTACAGATACGCAGTATTTT. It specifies CATPRRGITDTQYF.

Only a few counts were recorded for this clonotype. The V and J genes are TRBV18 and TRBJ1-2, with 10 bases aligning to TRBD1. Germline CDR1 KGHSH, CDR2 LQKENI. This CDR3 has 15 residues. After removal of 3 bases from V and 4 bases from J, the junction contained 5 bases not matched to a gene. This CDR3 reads CASSPSGTGAYGYTF. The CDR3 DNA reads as TGTGCCAGCTCACCCTCCGGGACAGGGGCCTATGGCTACACCTTC.

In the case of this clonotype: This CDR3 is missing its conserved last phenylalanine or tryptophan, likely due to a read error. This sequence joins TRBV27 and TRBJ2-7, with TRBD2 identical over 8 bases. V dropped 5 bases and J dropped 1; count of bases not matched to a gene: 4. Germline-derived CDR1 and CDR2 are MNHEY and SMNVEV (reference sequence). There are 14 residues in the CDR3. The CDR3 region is CASSPSGGSYEQYL. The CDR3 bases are TGTGCCAGCAGTCCCTCGGGAGGGTCCTACGAGCAGTACTTA.

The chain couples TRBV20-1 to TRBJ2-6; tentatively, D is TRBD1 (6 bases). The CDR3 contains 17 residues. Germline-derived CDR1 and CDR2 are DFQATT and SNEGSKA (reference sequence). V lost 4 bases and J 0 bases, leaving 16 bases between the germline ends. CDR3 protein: CSATSGTSSSGANVLTF. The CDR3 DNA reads TGCAGTGCTACCTCCGGGACATCAAGCTCTGGGGCCAACGTCCTGACTTTC.

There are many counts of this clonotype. CDR3 amino acids: CASRPSPSSEQYF. CDR3 bases: TGTGCCAGCCGACCTAGCCCCTCTTCCGAGCAGTACTTC. The chain links TRBV7-2 to TRBJ2-7; D is possibly TRBD2 (5 bases). V was trimmed by 8 bases and J by 6 bases, leaving 17 bases between them. Germline lookup yields CDR1 SGHTA and CDR2 FQGNSA. The CDR3 is 13 residues long. The complete variable domain, with remaining parts taken from reference TRBV7-2 and TRBJ2-7, reads GAGVSQSPSNKVTEKGKDVELRCDPISGHTALYWYRQSLGQGLEFLIYFQGNSAPDKSGLPSDRFSAERTGGSVSTLTIQRTQQEDSAVYLCASRPSPSSEQYFGPGTRLTVT.

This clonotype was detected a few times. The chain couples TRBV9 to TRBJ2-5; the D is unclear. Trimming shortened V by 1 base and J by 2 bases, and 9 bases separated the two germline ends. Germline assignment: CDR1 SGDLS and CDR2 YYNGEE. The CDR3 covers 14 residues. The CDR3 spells CASSVFDSQETQYF. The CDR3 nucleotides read TGTGCCAGCAGCGTATTTGACTCGCAAGAGACCCAGTACTTC. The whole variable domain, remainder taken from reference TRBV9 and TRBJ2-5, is DSGVTQTPKHLITATGQRVTLRCSPRSGDLSVYWYQQSLDQGLQFLIQYYNGEERAKGNILERFSAQQFPDLHSELNLSSLELGDSALYFCASSVFDSQETQYFGPGTRLLVL.

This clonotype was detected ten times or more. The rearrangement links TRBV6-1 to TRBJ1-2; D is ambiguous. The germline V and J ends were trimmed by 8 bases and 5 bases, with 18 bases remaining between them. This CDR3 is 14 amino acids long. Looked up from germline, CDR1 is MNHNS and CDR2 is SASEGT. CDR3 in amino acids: CASSETLREYGYTF. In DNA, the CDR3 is TGTGCCAGCTCGGAGACCCTGAGGGAGTATGGCTACACCTTC.

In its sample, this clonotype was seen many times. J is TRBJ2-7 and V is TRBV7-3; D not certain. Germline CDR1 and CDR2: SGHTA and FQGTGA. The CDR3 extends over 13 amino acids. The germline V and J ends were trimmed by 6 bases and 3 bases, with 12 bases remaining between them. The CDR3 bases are TGTGCCAGCAGTTACCAGGAGATCTACGAGCAGTACTTC. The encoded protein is CASSYQEIYEQYF.

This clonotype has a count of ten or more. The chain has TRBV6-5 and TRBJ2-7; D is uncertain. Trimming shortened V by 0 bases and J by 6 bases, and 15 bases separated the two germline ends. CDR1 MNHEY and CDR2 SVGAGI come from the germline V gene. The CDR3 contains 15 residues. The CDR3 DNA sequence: TGTGCCAGCAGTTACTCTATCCGAGGTACGGGCGAGCAGTACTTC. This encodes CASSYSIRGTGEQYF.

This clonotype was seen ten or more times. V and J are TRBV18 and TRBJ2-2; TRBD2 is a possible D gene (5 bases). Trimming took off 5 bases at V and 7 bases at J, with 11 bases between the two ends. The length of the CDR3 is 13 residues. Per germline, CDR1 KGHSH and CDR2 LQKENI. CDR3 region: CASSTTGIGELFF. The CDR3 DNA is TGTGCCAGCTCAACCACCGGGATCGGGGAGCTGTTTTTT.

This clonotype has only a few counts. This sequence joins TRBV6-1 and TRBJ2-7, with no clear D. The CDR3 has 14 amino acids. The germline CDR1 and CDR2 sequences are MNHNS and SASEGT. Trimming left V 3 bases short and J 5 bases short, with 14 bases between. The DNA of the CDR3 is TGTGCCAGCAGTGATGACCGGTCAATAGACGAGCAGTACTTC. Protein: CASSDDRSIDEQYF.

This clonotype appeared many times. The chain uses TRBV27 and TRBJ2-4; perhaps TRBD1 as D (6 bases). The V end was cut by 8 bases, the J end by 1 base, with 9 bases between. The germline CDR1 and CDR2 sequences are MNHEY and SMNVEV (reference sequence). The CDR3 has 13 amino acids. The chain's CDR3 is CASARGAKNIQYF. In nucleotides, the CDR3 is TGTGCCAGCGCGAGGGGGGCCAAAAACATTCAGTACTTC.

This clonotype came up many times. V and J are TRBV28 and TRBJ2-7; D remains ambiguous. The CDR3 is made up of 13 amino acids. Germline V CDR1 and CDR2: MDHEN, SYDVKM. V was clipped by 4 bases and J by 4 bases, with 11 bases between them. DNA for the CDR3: TGTGCCAGCAGTTCCCCCGGGCGGTACGAGCAGTACTTC. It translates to CASSSPGRYEQYF.